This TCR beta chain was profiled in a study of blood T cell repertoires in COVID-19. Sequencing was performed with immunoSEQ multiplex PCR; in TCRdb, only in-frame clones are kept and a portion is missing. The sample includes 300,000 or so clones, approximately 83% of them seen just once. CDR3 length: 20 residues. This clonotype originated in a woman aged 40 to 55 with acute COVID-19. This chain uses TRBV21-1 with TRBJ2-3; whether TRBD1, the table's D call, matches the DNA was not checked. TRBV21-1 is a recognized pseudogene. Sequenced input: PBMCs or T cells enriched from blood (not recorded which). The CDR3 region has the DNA TGTGCCAGCAGCCCCCGGCTGGACAGCTCGAAGTCGACCTTCACAGATACGCAGTATTTT. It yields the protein CASSPRLDSSKSTFTDTQYF.